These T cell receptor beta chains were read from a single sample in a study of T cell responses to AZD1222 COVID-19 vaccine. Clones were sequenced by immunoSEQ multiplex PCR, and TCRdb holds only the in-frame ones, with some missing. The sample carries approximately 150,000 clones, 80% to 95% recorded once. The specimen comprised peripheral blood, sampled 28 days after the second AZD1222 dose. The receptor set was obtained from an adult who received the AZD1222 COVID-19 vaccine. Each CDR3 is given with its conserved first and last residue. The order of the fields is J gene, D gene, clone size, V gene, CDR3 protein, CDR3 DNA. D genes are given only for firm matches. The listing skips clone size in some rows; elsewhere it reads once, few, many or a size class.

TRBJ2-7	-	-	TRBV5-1	CASREEEDEQYF	TGCGCCAGCAGGGAAGAGGAAGACGAGCAGTACTTC
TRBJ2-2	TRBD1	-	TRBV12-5	CASGLGQGIGELFF	TGTGCTAGTGGTTTGGGACAGGGGATCGGGGAGCTGTTTTTT
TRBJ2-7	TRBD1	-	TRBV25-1	CASSDERRDRGYEQYF	TGTGCCAGCAGTGACGAGAGGCGGGACAGGGGCTACGAGCAGTACTTC
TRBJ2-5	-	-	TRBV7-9	CAHRLPAETQYF	TGTGCCCACCGCCTTCCGGCAGAGACCCAGTACTTC
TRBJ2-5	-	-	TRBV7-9	CASSRRAGVETQYF	TGTGCCAGCAGCCGTAGGGCCGGAGTAGAGACCCAGTACTTC
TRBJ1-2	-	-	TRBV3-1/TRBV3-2	CASSQDFTGRGYTF	TGTGCCAGCAGCCAAGATTTCACAGGGCGAGGCTACACCTTC
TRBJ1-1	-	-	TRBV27	CASSPNPGRTDSEAFF	TGTGCCAGCAGTCCGAACCCAGGTCGAACGGATTCTGAAGCTTTCTTT
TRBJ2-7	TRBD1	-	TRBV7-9	CASSRRPGQGYEQYF	TGTGCCAGCAGCCGACGACCGGGACAGGGGTACGAGCAGTACTTC
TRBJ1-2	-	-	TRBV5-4	CASSLVRGGYGYTF	TGTGCCAGCAGCTTGGTTCGGGGTGGTTATGGCTACACCTTC
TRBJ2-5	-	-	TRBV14	CASSQIQGSPEETQYF	TGTGCCAGCAGCCAAATCCAGGGGAGCCCTGAGGAGACCCAGTACTTC
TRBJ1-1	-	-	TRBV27	CASSSGGRVAFF	TGTGCCAGCAGTTCCGGGGGGAGGGTCGCTTTCTTT
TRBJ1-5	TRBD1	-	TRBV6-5	CASIQDRVDQPQHF	TGTGCCAGCATTCAGGACAGGGTCGATCAGCCCCAGCATTTT
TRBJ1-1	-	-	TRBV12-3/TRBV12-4	CASSFGGTEAFF	TGTGCCAGCAGTTTCGGGGGGACTGAAGCTTTCTTT
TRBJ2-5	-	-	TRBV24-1	CATSRGQGDSQETQYF	TGTGCCACCAGTCGGGGGCAGGGCGACAGCCAAGAGACCCAGTACTTC
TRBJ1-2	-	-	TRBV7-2	CASSLEWQGDYGYTF	TGTGCCAGCAGCTTAGAGTGGCAGGGAGACTATGGCTACACCTTC
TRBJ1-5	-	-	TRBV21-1	CARDLEGGDRIQPQHF	TGTGCCAGGGATCTTGAGGGAGGGGACCGGATTCAGCCCCAGCATTTT
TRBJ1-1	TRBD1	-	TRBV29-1	CSLTLFDRGRTEAFF	TGCAGCCTAACCCTTTTCGACAGGGGGCGCACTGAAGCTTTCTTT
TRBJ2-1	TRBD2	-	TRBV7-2	CASSLGLGLAGGAQFF	TGTGCCAGCAGCTTAGGGTTAGGTCTAGCGGGGGGGGCGCAGTTCTTC
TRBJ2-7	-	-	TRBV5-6	CASSAWDGISEQYF	TGTGCCAGCAGCGCGTGGGACGGGATTTCCGAGCAGTACTTC
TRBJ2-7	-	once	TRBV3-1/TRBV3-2	CASSQQGGPSHEQYF	TGTGCCAGCAGCCAGCAGGGGGGTCCCTCCCACGAGCAGTACTTC
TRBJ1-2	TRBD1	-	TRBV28	CASSSGRGSLGYTF	TGTGCCAGCAGTTCAGGCAGGGGGAGTCTGGGCTACACCTTC
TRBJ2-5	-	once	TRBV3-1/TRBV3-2	CASSRGSTGETQYF	TGTGCCAGCAGCCGGGGATCTACTGGAGAGACCCAGTACTTC
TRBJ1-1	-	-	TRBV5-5	CASFWRNTEAFF	TGTGCCAGCTTTTGGAGGAACACTGAAGCTTTCTTT
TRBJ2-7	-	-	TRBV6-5	CASSQGSGYEQYF	TGTGCCAGCAGCCAAGGGAGTGGCTACGAGCAGTACTTC
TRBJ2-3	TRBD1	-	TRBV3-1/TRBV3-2	CASSQGQGVADTQYF	TGTGCCAGCAGCCAGGGACAGGGGGTCGCAGATACGCAGTATTTT
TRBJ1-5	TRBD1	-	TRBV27	CASRTGEGNQPQHF	TGTGCCAGCAGGACAGGGGAGGGCAATCAGCCCCAGCATTTT
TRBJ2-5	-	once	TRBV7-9	CASSLALIPGLQETQYF	TGTGCCAGCAGCTTAGCCCTAATCCCCGGGCTCCAAGAGACCCAGTACTTC
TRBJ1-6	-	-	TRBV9	CASSVDTGSLHF	TGTGCCAGCAGCGTGGACACGGGATCCCTCCACTTT
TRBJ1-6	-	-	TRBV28	CASTSLNSPLHF	TGTGCCAGCACCTCCCTGAATTCACCCCTCCACTTT
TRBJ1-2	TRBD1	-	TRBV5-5	CASSRGQSEGYTF	TGTGCCAGCAGCCGGGGACAGAGCGAGGGCTACACCTTC
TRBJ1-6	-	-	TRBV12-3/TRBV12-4	CASSSNNSPLHF	TGTGCCAGCAGTTCTAATAATTCACCCCTCCACTTT
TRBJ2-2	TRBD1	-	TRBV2	CASRDRGATGELFF	TGTGCCAGCAGAGACAGGGGGGCCACCGGGGAGCTGTTTTTT
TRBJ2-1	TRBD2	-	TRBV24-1	CATSDPGLADNNEQFF	TGTGCCACCAGTGACCCGGGACTAGCGGATAACAATGAGCAGTTCTTC
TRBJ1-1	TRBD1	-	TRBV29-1	CSVEARDRSPPGGNTEAFF	TGCAGCGTTGAAGCCCGGGACAGGAGCCCTCCAGGGGGGAACACTGAAGCTTTCTTT
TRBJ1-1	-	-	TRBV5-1	CASSLAQAGTEAFF	TGCGCCAGCAGCTTGGCTCAGGCGGGCACTGAAGCTTTCTTT
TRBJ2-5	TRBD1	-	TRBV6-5	CASSHLQGEETQYF	TGTGCCAGCAGTCATCTACAGGGGGAAGAGACCCAGTACTTC
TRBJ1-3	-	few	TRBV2	CASGGGSDTIYF	TGTGCCAGCGGTGGGGGGTCGGACACCATATATTTT
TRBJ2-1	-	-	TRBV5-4	CASSLVARDEQFF	TGTGCCAGCAGCTTGGTAGCCCGGGATGAGCAGTTCTTC
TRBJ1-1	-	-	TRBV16	CASSQLLLNTEAFF	TGTGCCAGCAGCCAATTGCTGCTGAACACTGAAGCTTTCTTT
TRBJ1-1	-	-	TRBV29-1	CSVGWVRNTEAFF	TGCAGCGTTGGGTGGGTCCGGAACACTGAAGCTTTCTTT
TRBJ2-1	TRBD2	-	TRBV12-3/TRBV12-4	CAVSGGRYNEQFF	TGTGCCGTAAGCGGGGGAAGATACAATGAGCAGTTCTTC
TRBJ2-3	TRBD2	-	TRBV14	CASSPRLSSGADTQYF	TGTGCCAGCAGCCCCCGGTTGTCTAGCGGGGCAGATACGCAGTATTTT
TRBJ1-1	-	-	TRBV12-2	CASRNHQGNCGAFF	TGTGCAAGTCGCAACCACCAGGGCAATTGTGGAGCTTTCTTT
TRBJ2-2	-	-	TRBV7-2	CASSLVGGHTGELFF	TGTGCCAGCAGCTTAGTCGGGGGCCACACCGGGGAGCTGTTTTTT
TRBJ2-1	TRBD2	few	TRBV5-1	CASSLASGSSYNEQFF	TGCGCCAGCAGCTTGGCTAGCGGGAGCTCCTACAATGAGCAGTTCTTC
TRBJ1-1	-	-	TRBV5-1	CASSLAVFGVNTEAFF	TGCGCCAGCAGCTTGGCCGTCTTCGGCGTGAACACTGAAGCTTTCTTT
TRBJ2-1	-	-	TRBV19	CASSIWGAGPTEQFF	TGTGCCAGTAGTATCTGGGGGGCCGGTCCCACTGAGCAGTTCTTC
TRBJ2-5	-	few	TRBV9	CASRPMETQYF	TGTGCCAGCAGACCAATGGAGACCCAGTACTTC
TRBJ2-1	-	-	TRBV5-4	CASSLIGGRDNEQFF	TGTGCCAGCAGCTTGATAGGGGGGAGGGACAATGAGCAGTTCTTC
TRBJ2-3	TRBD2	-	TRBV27	CATMGGFDTDTQYF	TGTGCCACCATGGGGGGGTTCGACACAGATACGCAGTATTTT
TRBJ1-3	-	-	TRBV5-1	CASSLKGGGNTIYF	TGCGCCAGCAGCTTGAAGGGCGGAGGAAACACCATATATTTT